This TCR beta chain appears in the sequencing data of a study of blood T cell repertoires in COVID-19 (TCRdb year 2020). Broadly, across the study: Samples covering the acute and convalescent phases of COVID-19 were provided by collaborators in the United States, Italy and Spain. The prospective study material was composed of cDNA or gDNA derived from T cells, B-cell-depleted T cells, or PBMCs. Subjects who had been exposed to COVID-19, were actively infected with it, or had recovered from it provided the deeply sampled blood TCRbeta repertoires that made up the dataset. A freely available public database, intended as a resource for researchers studying the immune response to SARS-CoV-2, is where the repertoires were released. Samples came from the ongoing ImmuneRACE study (first 160 participants) plus 1,254 subjects from 6 global collaborators. Nearly every sample came with metadata listing a de-identified subject ID, COVID-19 status, age in years and sex. Where available, HLA class I and class II types were obtained from metadata supplied by the sample provider rather than from assay-based typing.

What the study reported, not specific to this receptor: How much clinical and demographic metadata was included differed by source and by participant, and the metadata was provided uncurated.

To note about this clone: The antigen it recognizes is unknown. Per-base quality was not reported, and no clone a single base away is much larger than it.

In Seattle, one collaborating source enrolled patients while the infection was active and tracked those patients longitudinally over the course of disease. Each collaborating institution followed its own protocols to collect whole blood in K2EDTA tubes. Collaborator samples were shipped for TCRbeta analysis as frozen whole blood, isolated PBMCs, or DNA extracted from either sample type. TCRbeta CDR3 regions were amplified from genomic DNA using the immunoSEQ Assay, a bias-controlled multiplex PCR. On the authors' methods: Nucleated cell counts per sample were estimated from amplification of reference gene primers within the assay. To quantify the absolute abundance of each unique TCRbeta CDR3 rearrangement, sequence reads were collapsed and filtered. For each sample, productive Simpson clonality was calculated by taking the square root of Simpson's diversity index across productive rearrangements. This is the immuneACCESS table as TCRdb keeps it, with only in-frame sequences that have V and J called. A part of the clones is gone; compared with another copy, unresolved V genes explain less than half, and the rest is unexplained. D and trimming come from the DNA, and the V and J calls and clone size come from that table. Present in this sample are 250,000 to 400,000 clones, 85% to 90% of which were seen just once. The ten most abundant clones make up less than 3.5% of the sample.

For CDR1 and CDR2, the germline V gene lists SGDLS and YYNGEE. V and J are truncated by 3 bases and 0 bases respectively, leaving an intervening sequence of 18 bases. Including the terminal cysteine and phenylalanine, the CDR3 comprises 17 residues. CDR3 DNA only is kept here, 51 bases in frame from base 1. The source is a woman in her 30s with COVID-19, enrolled during active disease. The V and J segments used are TRBV9 and TRBJ1-1, with TRBD1 perhaps the D gene, on 6 matching bases. Sequenced material: peripheral blood. CDR3 sequence: CASSAGTRGSVNTEAFF. The sequenced DNA is TGTGCCAGCAGCGCCGGGACACGGGGATCTGTGAACACTGAAGCTTTCTTT.